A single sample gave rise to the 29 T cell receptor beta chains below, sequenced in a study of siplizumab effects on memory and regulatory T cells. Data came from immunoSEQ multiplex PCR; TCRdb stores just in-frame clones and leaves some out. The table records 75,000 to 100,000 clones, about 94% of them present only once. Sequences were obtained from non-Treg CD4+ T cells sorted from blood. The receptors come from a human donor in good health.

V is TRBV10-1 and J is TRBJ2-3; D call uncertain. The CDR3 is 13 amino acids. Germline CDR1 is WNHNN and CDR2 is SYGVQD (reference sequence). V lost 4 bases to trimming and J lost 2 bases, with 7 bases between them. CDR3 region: CASSGVITDTQYF. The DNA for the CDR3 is TGCGCCAGCAGTGGGGTTATCACAGATACGCAGTATTTT.

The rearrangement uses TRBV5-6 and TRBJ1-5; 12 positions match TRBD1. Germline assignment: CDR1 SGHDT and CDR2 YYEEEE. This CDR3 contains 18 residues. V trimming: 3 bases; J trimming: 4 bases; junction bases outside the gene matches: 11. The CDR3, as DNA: TGTGCCAGCAGCTCCTCCGGGACAGGGGGCTTTTCGAATCAGCCCCAGCATTTT. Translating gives CASSSSGTGGFSNQPQHF.

As DNA, the CDR3 is TGTGCCACCAGCGTGATTCGGACCTCCTCGGGGCAGTTCTTC. It yields the protein CATSVIRTSSGQFF. V and J are TRBV15 and TRBJ2-1; D is uncertain. Trimming pared 5 bases from V and 12 bases from J, leaving 20 bases between. This CDR3 contains 14 residues. CDR1 is LNHNV, CDR2 YYDKDF, per germline (reference sequence).

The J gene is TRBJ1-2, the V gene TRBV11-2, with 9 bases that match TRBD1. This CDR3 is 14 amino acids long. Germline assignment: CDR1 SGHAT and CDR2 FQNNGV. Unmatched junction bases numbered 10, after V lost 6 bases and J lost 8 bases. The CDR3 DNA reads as TGTGCCAGCAGGCAACAAGGGACAGGGAAGGGCTACACCTTC. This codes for CASRQQGTGKGYTF.

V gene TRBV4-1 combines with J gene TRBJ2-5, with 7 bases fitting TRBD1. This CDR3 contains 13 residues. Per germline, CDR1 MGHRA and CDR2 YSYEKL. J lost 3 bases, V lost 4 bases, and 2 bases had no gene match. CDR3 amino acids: CASSRDRKETQYF. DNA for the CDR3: TGCGCCAGCAGCCGGGACAGAAAAGAGACCCAGTACTTC.

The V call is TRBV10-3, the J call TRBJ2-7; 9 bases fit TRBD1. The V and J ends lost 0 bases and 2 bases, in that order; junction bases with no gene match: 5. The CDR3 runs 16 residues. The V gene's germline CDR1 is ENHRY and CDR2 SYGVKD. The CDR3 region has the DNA TGTGCCATCAGTGAGTCTCTGGGACAGGGCGCCTACGAGCAGTACTTC. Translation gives CAISESLGQGAYEQYF.

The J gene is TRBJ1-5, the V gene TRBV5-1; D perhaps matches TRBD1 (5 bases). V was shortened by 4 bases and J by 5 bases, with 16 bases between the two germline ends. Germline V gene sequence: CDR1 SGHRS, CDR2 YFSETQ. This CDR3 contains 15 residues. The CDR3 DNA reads TGCGCCAGCAGCATTGGGGGTGGAAGGGATCAGCCCCAGCATTTT. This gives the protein CASSIGGGRDQPQHF.

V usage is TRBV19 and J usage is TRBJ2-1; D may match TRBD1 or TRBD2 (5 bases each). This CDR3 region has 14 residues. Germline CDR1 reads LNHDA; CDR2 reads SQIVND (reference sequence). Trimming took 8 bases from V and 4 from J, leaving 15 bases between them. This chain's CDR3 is CASSMGRRYNEQFF. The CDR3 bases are TGTGCCAGTTCTATGGGACGGCGGTACAATGAGCAGTTCTTC.

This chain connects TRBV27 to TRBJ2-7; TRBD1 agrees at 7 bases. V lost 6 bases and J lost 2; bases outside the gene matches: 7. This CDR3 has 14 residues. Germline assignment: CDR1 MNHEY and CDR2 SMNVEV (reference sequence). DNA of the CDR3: TGTGCCAGCAGCCGCTCACAGGGGCCCTACGAGCAGTACTTC. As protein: CASSRSQGPYEQYF.

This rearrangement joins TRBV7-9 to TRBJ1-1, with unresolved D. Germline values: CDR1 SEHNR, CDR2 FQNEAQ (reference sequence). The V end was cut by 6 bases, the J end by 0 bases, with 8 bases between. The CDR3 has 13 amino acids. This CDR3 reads CASRRGLNTEAFF. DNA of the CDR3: TGTGCCAGCAGAAGAGGTCTGAACACTGAAGCTTTCTTT.

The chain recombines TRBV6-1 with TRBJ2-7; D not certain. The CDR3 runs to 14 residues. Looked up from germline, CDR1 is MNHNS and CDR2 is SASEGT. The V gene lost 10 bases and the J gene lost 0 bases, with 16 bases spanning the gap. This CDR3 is CAILRPENSYEQYF. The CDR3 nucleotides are TGTGCCATACTAAGACCTGAGAACTCCTACGAGCAGTACTTC.

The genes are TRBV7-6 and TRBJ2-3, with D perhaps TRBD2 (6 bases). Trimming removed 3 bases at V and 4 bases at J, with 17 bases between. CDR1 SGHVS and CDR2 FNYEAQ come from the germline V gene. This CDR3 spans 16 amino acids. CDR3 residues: CASSFGAGAGADTQYF. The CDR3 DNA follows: TGTGCCAGCAGCTTTGGTGCCGGAGCGGGTGCAGATACGCAGTATTTT.

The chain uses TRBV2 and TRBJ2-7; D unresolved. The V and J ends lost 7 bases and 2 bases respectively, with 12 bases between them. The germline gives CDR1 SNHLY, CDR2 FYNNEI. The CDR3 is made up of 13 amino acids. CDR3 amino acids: CASTLSPAYEQYF. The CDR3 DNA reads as TGTGCCAGCACACTGTCGCCTGCCTACGAGCAGTACTTC. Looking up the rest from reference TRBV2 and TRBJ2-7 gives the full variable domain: EPEVTQTPSHQVTQMGQEVILRCVPISNHLYFYWYRQILGQKVEFLVSFYNNEISEKSEIFDDQFSVERPDGSNFTLKIRSTKLEDSAMYFCASTLSPAYEQYFGPGTRLTVT.

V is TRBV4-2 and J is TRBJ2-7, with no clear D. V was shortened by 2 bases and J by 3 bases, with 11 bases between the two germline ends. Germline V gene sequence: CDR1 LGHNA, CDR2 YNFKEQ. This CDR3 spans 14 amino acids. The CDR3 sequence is CASSQQSNYYEQYF. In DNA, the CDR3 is TGTGCCAGCAGCCAACAATCAAATTACTACGAGCAGTACTTC.

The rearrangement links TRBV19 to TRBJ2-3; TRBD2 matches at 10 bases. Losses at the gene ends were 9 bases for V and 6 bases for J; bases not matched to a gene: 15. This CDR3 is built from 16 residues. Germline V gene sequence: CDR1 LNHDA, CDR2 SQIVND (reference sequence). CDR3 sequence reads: CASQPQLAGGRDTQYF. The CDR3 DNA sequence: TGTGCCAGCCAACCCCAGTTAGCGGGAGGACGGGATACGCAGTATTTT.

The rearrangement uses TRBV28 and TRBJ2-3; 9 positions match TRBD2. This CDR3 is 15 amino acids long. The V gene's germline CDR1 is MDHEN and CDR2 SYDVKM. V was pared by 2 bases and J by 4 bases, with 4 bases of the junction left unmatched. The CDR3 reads CASSLLAGRPDTQYF. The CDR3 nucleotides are TGTGCCAGCAGTTTACTAGCGGGACGTCCAGATACGCAGTATTTT.

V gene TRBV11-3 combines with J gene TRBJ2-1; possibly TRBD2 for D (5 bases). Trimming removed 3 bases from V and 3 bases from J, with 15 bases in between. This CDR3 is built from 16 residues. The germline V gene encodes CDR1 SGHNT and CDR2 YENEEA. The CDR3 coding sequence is TGTGCCAGCAGCTTGTTTTGGGAGTTCAACTACAATGAGCAGTTCTTC. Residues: CASSLFWEFNYNEQFF.

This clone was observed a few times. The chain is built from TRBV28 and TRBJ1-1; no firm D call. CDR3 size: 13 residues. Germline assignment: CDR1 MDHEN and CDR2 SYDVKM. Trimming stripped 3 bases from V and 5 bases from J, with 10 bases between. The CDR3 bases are TGTGCCAGCAGTTTCCGGACTCCAACTGAAGCTTTCTTT. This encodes CASSFRTPTEAFF.

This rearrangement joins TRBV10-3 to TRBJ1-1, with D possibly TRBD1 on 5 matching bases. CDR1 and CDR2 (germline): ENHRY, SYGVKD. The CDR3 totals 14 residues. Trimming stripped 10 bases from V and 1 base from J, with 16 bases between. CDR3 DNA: TGTGCCACCACAGCTCGGGACGGGAACACTGAAGCTTTCTTT. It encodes CATTARDGNTEAFF.

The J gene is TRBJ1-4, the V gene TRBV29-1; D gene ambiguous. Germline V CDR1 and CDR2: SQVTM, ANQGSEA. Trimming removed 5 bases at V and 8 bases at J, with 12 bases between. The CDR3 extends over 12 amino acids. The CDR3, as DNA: TGCAGCGTTACTGACCTAGCCGAAAAACTGTTTTTT. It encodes CSVTDLAEKLFF.

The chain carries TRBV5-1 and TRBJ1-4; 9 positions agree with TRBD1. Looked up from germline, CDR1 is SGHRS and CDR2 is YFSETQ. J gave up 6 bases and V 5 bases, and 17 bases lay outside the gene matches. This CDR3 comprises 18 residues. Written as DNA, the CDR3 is TGCGCCAGCAGTGGGACAGGGAATGGCGCCGGGTTGGATGAAAAACTGTTTTTT. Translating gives CASSGTGNGAGLDEKLFF.

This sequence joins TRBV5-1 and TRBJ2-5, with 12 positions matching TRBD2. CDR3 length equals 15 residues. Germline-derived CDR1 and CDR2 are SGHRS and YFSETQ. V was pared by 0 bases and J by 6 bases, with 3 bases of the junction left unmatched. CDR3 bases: TGCGCCAGCAGCTTGGCGACTAGCGGGAGTAAGACCCAGTACTTC. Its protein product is CASSLATSGSKTQYF.

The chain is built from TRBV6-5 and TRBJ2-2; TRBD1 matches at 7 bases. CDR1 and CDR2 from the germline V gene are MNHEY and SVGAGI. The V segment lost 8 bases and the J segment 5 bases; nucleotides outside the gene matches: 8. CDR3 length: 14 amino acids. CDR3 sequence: CASARTGWTGELFF. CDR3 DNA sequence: TGTGCCAGCGCCCGGACAGGCTGGACCGGGGAGCTGTTTTTT.

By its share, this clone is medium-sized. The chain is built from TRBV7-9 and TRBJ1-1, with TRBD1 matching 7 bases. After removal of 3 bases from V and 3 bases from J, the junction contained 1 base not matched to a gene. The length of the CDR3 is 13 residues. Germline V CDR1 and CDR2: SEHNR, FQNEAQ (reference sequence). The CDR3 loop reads CASSFQGDTEAFF. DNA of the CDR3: TGTGCCAGCAGCTTTCAGGGGGACACTGAAGCTTTCTTT.

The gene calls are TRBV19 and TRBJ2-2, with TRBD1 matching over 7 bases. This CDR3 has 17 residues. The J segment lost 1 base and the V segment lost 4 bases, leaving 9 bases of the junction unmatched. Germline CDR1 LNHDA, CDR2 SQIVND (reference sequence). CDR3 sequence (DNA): TGTGCCAGTAGTAGCCTTATACAGGGGCAGAACACCGGGGAGCTGTTTTTT. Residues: CASSSLIQGQNTGELFF.

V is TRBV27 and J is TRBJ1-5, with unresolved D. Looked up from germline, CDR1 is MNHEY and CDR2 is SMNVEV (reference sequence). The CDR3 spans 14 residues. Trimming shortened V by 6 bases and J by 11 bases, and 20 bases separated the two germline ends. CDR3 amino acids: CASSPVEKGWAQHF. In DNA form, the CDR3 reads TGTGCCAGCAGCCCCGTCGAGAAGGGATGGGCCCAGCATTTT.

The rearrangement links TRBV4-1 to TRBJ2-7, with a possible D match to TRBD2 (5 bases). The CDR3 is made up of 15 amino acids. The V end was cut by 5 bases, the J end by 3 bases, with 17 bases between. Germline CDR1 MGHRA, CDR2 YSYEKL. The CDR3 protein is CASSSSPTVGYEQYF. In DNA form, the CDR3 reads TGCGCCAGCAGCTCTAGCCCAACCGTGGGCTACGAGCAGTACTTC.

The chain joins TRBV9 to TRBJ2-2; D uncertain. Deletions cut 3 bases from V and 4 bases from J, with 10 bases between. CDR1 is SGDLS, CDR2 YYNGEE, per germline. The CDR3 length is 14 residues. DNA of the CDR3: TGTGCCAGCAGCGCCCACATGGCCACCGGGGAGCTGTTTTTT. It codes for CASSAHMATGELFF.

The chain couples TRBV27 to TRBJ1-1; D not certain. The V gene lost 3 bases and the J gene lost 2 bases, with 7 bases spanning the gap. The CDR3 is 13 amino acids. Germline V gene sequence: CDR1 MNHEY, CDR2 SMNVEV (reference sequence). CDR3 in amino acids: CASSLTPNTEAFF. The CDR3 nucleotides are TGTGCCAGCAGTTTGACACCTAACACTGAAGCTTTCTTT.